The clone carrying this T cell receptor (beta chain) was seen only a few times. The time point here: before trial treatment. Every donor was treated with nivolumab, ipilimumab, aspirin, low-dose cyclophosphamide and also low-dose radiotherapy. All eligible patients presented with advanced solid tumors that contained no tumor-infiltrating lymphocytes. The CDR3 totals 15 residues. The V gene's germline CDR1 is DFQATT and CDR2 SNEGSKA (reference sequence). Trimming removed 3 bases from V and 5 bases from J; junction bases left unmatched: 9. With TRAV- and TRBV-specific primers, first-strand cDNA was made, covering the alpha and beta chains. The TCRs were subjected to amplification over roughly 20 PCR cycles employing a constant-region primer in conjunction with a V-primer adapter. MiXCR was run by TCRdb on the reads, yielding one entry per CDR3 protein. The profile covers 35,000 to 50,000 distinct CDR3 sequences, with about a third appearing a single time and approximately 3.7% taken by the ten largest.

The data stem from a study of low-dose radiotherapy and immunotherapy resistance in tumors. About the research overall: Cohort 1 got 0.5 Gy per fraction every 2 weeks, 6.5 Gy in total.

The TCR originated in a male donor with gallbladder cancer. The sequenced sample was PBMCs, obtained before treatment. The rearrangement uses TRBV20-1 and TRBJ2-5; 10 nucleotides match TRBD2. Here the CDR3 DNA reads TGCAGTGCTAGGGCGACTAGCGGGCTCTGGGAGACCCAGTACTTC. It yields the protein CSARATSGLWETQYF.